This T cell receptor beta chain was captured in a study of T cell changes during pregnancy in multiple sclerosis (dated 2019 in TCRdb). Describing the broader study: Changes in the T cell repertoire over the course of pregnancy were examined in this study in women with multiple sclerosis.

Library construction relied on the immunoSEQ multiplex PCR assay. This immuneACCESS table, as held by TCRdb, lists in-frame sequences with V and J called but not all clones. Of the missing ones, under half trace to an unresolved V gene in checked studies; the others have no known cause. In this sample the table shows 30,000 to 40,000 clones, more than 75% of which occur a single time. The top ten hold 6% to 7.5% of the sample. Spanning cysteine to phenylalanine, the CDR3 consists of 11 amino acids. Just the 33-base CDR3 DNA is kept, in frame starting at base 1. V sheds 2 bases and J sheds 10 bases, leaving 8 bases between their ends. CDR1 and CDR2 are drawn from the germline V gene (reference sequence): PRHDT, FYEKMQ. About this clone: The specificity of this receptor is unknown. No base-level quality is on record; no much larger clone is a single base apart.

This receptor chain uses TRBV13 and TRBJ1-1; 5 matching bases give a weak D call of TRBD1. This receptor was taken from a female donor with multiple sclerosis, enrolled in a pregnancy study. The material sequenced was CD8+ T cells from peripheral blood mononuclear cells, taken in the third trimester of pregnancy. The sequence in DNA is TGTGCCAGCAGCTTACCCCAGGGAGCTTTCTTT. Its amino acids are CASSLPQGAFF.